This T cell receptor (beta chain) derives from a study of blood T cell repertoires in COVID-19. On the study more broadly: Samples taken during acute and convalescent COVID-19 were collected in the United States, Italy and Spain. PBMCs, B-cell-depleted T cells, or T cells provided the cDNA or gDNA that made up the material.

In the original analysis: Reference gene primer amplification gave nucleated cell count estimates. Profiling relied on immunoSEQ multiplex PCR, and the TCRdb table lists in-frame clones only, not all of them. V, J and clone size are taken as reported in that table, and D and trimming were inferred from the DNA itself. The table shows 20,000 to 25,000 clones, with over 75% occurring only once. The germline V gene encodes CDR1 MNHNY and CDR2 SVGAGI (reference sequence). There are 15 residues in the CDR3. V shed 5 bases, J shed 2 bases, and the junction held 6 bases outside the gene matches. The material sequenced was peripheral blood. The chain uses TRBV6-6 and TRBJ2-5; TRBD2 agrees at 9 bases. The sequence derives from a human donor in a cohort sampled during active COVID-19. The donor label of this sample is uncertain. Here the CDR3 reads CASSNSGSGQETQYF. The CDR3 DNA sequence: TGTGCCAGCAGTAATAGCGGGAGTGGGCAAGAGACCCAGTACTTC.